These T cell receptor beta chains were read from a single sample in a study of cytomegalovirus exposure and HLA in healthy donors. Produced via immunoSEQ multiplex PCR; TCRdb's table is partial and in-frame only. The sample consists of 55,000 or so clones, 70% to 85% of them appearing once. Specimen: PBMCs. The source of these receptors is a young man in good health and CMV-seronegative. The CDR3 runs from the conserved cysteine through the conserved F or W. D genes are given only for firm matches. Not all rows give a size; the values are once, few, many and, for expanded clones, a class.

V	size	D	J	DNA	CDR3
TRBV19	.	TRBD1	TRBJ1-5	TGTGCCAGTAGTTCCTGGACAGGGAGGAATCAGCCCCAGCATTTT	CASSSWTGRNQPQHF
TRBV28	.	.	TRBJ1-2	TGTGCCACCGGAGGGACGGCGGTTAACTATGGCTACACCTTC	CATGGTAVNYGYTF
TRBV25-1	.	TRBD1	TRBJ1-1	TGTGCCAGCAGTGGGACAGGGGGAAGAAGGGGCACTGAAGCTTTCTTT	CASSGTGGRRGTEAFF
TRBV10-2	few	.	TRBJ1-2	TGCGCCAGCAGATGGACAGCAAACTATGGCTACACCTTC	CASRWTANYGYTF
TRBV28	.	TRBD1	TRBJ1-4	TGTGCCAGCAGTCCGGGACAGAGTAATGAAAAACTGTTTTTT	CASSPGQSNEKLFF
TRBV5-6	.	.	TRBJ1-2	TGTGCCAGCAGTCCTACCTCCGGATGGTTGCGGCACTATGGCTACACCTTC	CASSPTSGWLRHYGYTF
TRBV6-5	few	TRBD1	TRBJ2-7	TGTGCCAGCAGAACCGACAGGGGGGGCTCCTACGAGCAGTACTTC	CASRTDRGGSYEQYF
TRBV30	few	TRBD1	TRBJ2-6	TGTGCCTGTAAAACAGGGGCCGGGGCCAACGTCCTGACTTTC	CACKTGAGANVLTF
TRBV6-1	once	TRBD1	TRBJ1-1	TGTGCCACCGACAGGGGTCAGATGAACACTGAAGCTTTCTTT	CATDRGQMNTEAFF
TRBV7-9	.	TRBD1	TRBJ1-2	TGTGCCAGCAGCTTAGCGCAGACAGGGACGAAGGGCTACACCTTC	CASSLAQTGTKGYTF
TRBV5-1	.	TRBD1	TRBJ1-1	TGCGCCAGCAGCTGGAGGGGGCTTAACACTGAAGCTTTCTTT	CASSWRGLNTEAFF
TRBV15	.	TRBD1	TRBJ1-2	TGTGCCACCAGGATAGGACAGGGGGCTTTCTATGGCTACACCTTC	CATRIGQGAFYGYTF
TRBV5-5	.	.	TRBJ2-5	TGTGCCACCCGAGGGCTAGCGTCAGAGACCCAGTACTTC	CATRGLASETQYF
TRBV27	.	.	TRBJ2-7	TGTGCCAGCAGTAAAGGGGCCCCCACCAGCGAGCAGTACTTC	CASSKGAPTSEQYF
TRBV5-1	once	.	TRBJ1-4	TGCGCCAGCAGCCCCATGAGAGGGCCAAATGAAAAACTGTTTTTT	CASSPMRGPNEKLFF
TRBV9	.	.	TRBJ1-1	TGTGCCAGCAGCGTAGATGCACTCACTGAAGCTTTCTTT	CASSVDALTEAFF
TRBV7-6	.	.	TRBJ1-1	TGTGCCAGCAGCTTAGCGTCGGGGGGGGCGGCCACTGAAGCTTTCTTT	CASSLASGGAATEAFF
TRBV2	.	.	TRBJ2-1	TGTGCCAGCAGTGACCCTGGGGCTGGCTACAATGAGCAGTTCTTC	CASSDPGAGYNEQFF
TRBV5-8	few	.	TRBJ2-1	TGTGCCAGCAGCTTGGTATCAACAGGGTGGATCTTC	CASSLVSTGWIF
TRBV19	.	.	TRBJ2-1	TGTGCCAGTAGTTTCGATAGACAGGTCGGGGGGTACAATGAGCAGTTCTTC	CASSFDRQVGGYNEQFF
TRBV29-1	.	.	TRBJ2-7	TGCAGCGTTGCCCGGGAAAAGGATTACGAGCAGTACTTC	CSVAREKDYEQYF
TRBV6-1	.	.	TRBJ2-5	TGTGCCAGCGTTGACCGCGGGAATCGGGTGGAGACCCAGTACTTC	CASVDRGNRVETQYF
TRBV2	.	.	TRBJ2-7	TGTGCCAGTAAGATGGCCACGTCGGGCTCCTACGAGCAGTACTTC	CASKMATSGSYEQYF
TRBV28	few	TRBD1	TRBJ2-7	TGTGCCAGCAGTACGGGGACAGGGCGCTATTTAGACCTCTACGAGCAGTACTTC	CASSTGTGRYLDLYEQYF
TRBV28	once	TRBD1	TRBJ1-5	TGTGCCAGCAGTTCTGAGGGACAGGGTTACAATCAGCCCCAGCATTTT	CASSSEGQGYNQPQHF
TRBV30	.	TRBD1	TRBJ1-2	TGTGCCTGGAGTTACGAACACAGGGGAGACTATGGCTACACCTTC	CAWSYEHRGDYGYTF